Listed below are T cell receptor beta chains from one sample, sequenced in a study of shared clonotypes between healthy human individuals. The protocol was immunoSEQ multiplex PCR, while the TCRdb copy is restricted to in-frame clones and leaves out a portion. The sample holds more than 550,000 clones, just under 75% seen once. The sample comprised memory CD4+ T cells sorted from blood. These receptors all stem from a woman in her 30s in good health. CDR3s leave out the opening cysteine and the closing phenylalanine or tryptophan.

ASSHGFHYEQY | TRBV7-8 | 11 | TRBJ2-7
ASSPGQGGFEQY | TRBV7-9 | 12 | TRBJ2-7
ASSYSGGSEYGYT | TRBV6-6 | 13 | TRBJ1-2
ASSGLAPSYEQY | TRBV19 | 12 | TRBJ2-7
AWSAGDYQPQH | TRBV30 | 11 | TRBJ1-5
ASSVASARYQETQY | TRBV9 | 14 | TRBJ2-5
ASSLQRDSYEQY | TRBV11-1 | 12 | TRBJ2-7
ASSGDGGSYEQY | TRBV10-1 | 12 | TRBJ2-7
ASSLAGEQF | TRBV2 | 9 | TRBJ2-1
ASRRSGYEQF | TRBV7-9 | 10 | TRBJ2-1
ASRTDRSYEQY | TRBV27 | 11 | TRBJ2-7
ASSDRQFTDTQY | TRBV9 | 12 | TRBJ2-3
AISESGAGMTGELF | TRBV10-3 | 14 | TRBJ2-2
TSRGTSGRANTGELF | TRBV1 | 15 | TRBJ2-2
ASSRLAGVGEQY | TRBV2 | 12 | TRBJ2-7
ASSLRSGQAYEQY | TRBV7-2 | 13 | TRBJ2-7
ASQSGGGELF | TRBV7-2 | 10 | TRBJ2-2
ASSTRDRVTDTQY | TRBV19 | 13 | TRBJ2-3
ASSQDGGEQY | TRBV4-1 | 10 | TRBJ2-7
ASSPNGPVGHTGELF | TRBV18 | 15 | TRBJ2-2
ASSQDLTIGQPQH | TRBV4-1 | 13 | TRBJ1-5
ASSIAVQGLTEAF | TRBV19 | 13 | TRBJ1-1
ASNRDTNTEAF | TRBV19 | 11 | TRBJ1-1
ASSPSDRGPNEKLF | TRBV28 | 14 | TRBJ1-4
ASSKQGMRNQPQH | TRBV28 | 13 | TRBJ1-5
ASSYSGGPQF | TRBV6-5 | 10 | TRBJ2-1
ASSPTRNRGSNQPQH | TRBV18 | 15 | TRBJ1-5
ATSRDAGRVDTEAF | TRBV15 | 14 | TRBJ1-1
AWSPGTSGYNEQF | TRBV30 | 13 | TRBJ2-1
ASSGGQGGLRREKLF | TRBV9 | 15 | TRBJ1-4
ASSWQANQPQH | TRBV28 | 11 | TRBJ1-5
ASSDRAGQPQH | TRBV19 | 11 | TRBJ1-5
ASSREGRAF | TRBV4-1 | 9 | TRBJ1-1
AISNRGNYGYT | TRBV10-3 | 11 | TRBJ1-2
ASSGQGGDTQY | TRBV6-1 | 11 | TRBJ2-3
ASSSWLGVGTEAF | TRBV27 | 13 | TRBJ1-1
ASRPPARGTEAF | TRBV28 | 12 | TRBJ1-1
ASSSSRDRGAGELF | TRBV7-2 | 14 | TRBJ2-2
ASSLQVRYGYT | TRBV28 | 11 | TRBJ1-2
ASRLLTGVSEAF | TRBV28 | 12 | TRBJ1-1
ASRAGTGSTGELF | TRBV19 | 13 | TRBJ2-2
AWTVAGSGNTIY | TRBV30 | 12 | TRBJ1-3
ASRFDGDQPQH | TRBV5-1 | 11 | TRBJ1-5
ASRLAGDLYEQY | TRBV5-1 | 12 | TRBJ2-7
ATNTGQGEGPYEQY | TRBV5-1 | 14 | TRBJ2-7
ATSGRLGTQY | TRBV15 | 10 | TRBJ2-5
ASSLRPSIRETQY | TRBV11-2 | 13 | TRBJ2-5
ASSPRTLAAEQF | TRBV7-9 | 12 | TRBJ2-1
ASSWSYRDQADTQY | TRBV28 | 14 | TRBJ2-3
SARLRNEQF | TRBV20-1 | 9 | TRBJ2-1
AIPNGANNEQF | TRBV2 | 11 | TRBJ2-1
ASSELGLAAYNEQF | TRBV6-1 | 14 | TRBJ2-1